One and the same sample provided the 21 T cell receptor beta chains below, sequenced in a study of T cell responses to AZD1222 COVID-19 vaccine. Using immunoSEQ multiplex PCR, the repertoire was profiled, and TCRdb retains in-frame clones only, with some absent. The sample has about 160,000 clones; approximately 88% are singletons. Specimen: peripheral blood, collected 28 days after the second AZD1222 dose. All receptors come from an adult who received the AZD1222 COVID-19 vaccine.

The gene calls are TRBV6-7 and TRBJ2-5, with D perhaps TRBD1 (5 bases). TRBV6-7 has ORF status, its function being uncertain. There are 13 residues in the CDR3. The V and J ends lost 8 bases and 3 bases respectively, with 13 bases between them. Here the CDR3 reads CASPIPGKETQYF. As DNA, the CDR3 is TGTGCCAGCCCAATCCCAGGGAAAGAGACCCAGTACTTC.

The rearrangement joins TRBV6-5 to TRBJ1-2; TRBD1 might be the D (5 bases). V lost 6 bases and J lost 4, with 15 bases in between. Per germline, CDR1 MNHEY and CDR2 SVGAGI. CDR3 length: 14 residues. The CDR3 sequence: CASRMGESAYGYTF. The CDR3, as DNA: TGTGCCAGCAGGATGGGGGAGTCCGCCTATGGCTACACCTTC.

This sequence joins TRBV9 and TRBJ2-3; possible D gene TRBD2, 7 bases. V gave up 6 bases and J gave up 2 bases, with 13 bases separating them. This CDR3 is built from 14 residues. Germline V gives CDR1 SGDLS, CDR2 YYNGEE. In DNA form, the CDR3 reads TGTGCCAGCATGCAAGGGGGGGTCACAGATACGCAGTATTTT. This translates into CASMQGGVTDTQYF.

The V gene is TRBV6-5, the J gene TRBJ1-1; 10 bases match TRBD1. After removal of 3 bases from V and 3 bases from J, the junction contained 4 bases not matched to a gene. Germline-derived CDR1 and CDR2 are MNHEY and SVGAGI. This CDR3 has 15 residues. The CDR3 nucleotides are TGTGCCAGCAGTTATTCCGGGACAGGGGACACTGAAGCTTTCTTT. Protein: CASSYSGTGDTEAFF.

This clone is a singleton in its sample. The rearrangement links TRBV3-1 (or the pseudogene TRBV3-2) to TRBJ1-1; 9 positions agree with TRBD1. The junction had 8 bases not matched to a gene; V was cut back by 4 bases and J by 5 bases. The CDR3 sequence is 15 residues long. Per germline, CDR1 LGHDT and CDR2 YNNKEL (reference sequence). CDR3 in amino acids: CASSPSMTGGTEAFF. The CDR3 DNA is TGTGCCAGCAGCCCCTCAATGACAGGGGGAACTGAAGCTTTCTTT.

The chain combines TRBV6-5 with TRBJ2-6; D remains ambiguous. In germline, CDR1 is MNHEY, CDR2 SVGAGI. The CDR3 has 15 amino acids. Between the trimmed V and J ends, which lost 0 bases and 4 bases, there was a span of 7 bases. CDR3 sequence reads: CASSYSGTGANVLTF. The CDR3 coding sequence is TGTGCCAGCAGTTACTCGGGTACGGGGGCCAACGTCCTGACTTTC.

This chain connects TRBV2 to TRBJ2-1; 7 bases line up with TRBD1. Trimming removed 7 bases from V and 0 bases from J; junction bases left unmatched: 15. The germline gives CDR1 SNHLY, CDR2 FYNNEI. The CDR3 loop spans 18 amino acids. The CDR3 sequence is CASTTFGATGVSYNEQFF. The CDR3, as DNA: TGTGCCAGCACCACCTTTGGGGCTACAGGGGTCTCCTACAATGAGCAGTTCTTC.

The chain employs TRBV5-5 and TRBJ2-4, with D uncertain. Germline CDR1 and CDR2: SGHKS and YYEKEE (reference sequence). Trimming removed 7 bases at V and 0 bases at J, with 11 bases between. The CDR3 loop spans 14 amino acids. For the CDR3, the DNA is TGTGCCAGCTCTGACACGCTAGCCAAAAACATTCAGTACTTC. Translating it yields CASSDTLAKNIQYF.

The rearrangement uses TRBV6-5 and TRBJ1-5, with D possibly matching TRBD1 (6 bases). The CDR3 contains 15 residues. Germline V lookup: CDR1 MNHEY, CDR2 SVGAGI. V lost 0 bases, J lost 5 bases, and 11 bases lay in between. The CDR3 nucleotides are TGTGCCAGCAGTTACTCGAACAGGGTAGATCAGCCCCAGCATTTT. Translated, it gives CASSYSNRVDQPQHF.

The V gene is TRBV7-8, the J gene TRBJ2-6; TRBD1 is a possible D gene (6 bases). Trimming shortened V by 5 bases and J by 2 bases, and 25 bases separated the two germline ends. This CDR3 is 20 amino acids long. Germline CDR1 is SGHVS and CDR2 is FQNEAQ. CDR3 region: CASSIRGSIDLPTGANVLTF. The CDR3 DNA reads TGTGCCAGCAGCATCAGGGGCAGTATAGACCTCCCGACTGGGGCCAACGTCCTGACTTTC.

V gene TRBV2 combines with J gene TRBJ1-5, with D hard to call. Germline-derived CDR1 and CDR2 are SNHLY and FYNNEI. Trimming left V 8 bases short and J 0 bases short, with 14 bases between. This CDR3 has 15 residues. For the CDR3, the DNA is TGTGCCAGCGGTGCTCGGGGTTTTAGCAATCAGCCCCAGCATTTT. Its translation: CASGARGFSNQPQHF.

CDR3 in DNA: TGTGCCAGCAGCTTAGTAGGCCTGAACACTGAAGCTTTCTTT. Protein product: CASSLVGLNTEAFF. This chain links TRBV7-9 with TRBJ1-1; unclear D gene. V dropped 1 base and J dropped 0 bases, with 6 bases sitting between them. The CDR3 totals 14 residues. Germline V gives CDR1 SEHNR, CDR2 FQNEAQ (reference sequence).

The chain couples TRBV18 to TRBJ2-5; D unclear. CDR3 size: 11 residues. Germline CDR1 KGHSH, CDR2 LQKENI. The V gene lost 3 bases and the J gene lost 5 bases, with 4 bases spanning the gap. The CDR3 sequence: CASSPMETQYF. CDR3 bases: TGTGCCAGCTCACCGATGGAGACCCAGTACTTC.

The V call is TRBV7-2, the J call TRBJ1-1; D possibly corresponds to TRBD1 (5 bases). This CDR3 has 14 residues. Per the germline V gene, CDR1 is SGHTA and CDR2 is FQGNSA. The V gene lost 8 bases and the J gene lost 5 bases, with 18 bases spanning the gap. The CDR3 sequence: CASGLSGARTEAFF. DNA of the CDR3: TGTGCCAGCGGTTTATCTGGGGCTAGGACTGAAGCTTTCTTT. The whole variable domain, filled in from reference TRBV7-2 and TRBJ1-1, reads GAGVSQSPSNKVTEKGKDVELRCDPISGHTALYWYRQSLGQGLEFLIYFQGNSAPDKSGLPSDRFSAERTGGSVSTLTIQRTQQEDSAVYLCASGLSGARTEAFFGQGTRLTVV.

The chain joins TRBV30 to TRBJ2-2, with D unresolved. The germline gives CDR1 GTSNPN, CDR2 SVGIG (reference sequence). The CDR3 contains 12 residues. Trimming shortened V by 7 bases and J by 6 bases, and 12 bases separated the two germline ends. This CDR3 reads CAYTLSAGELFF. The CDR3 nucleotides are TGTGCCTATACATTAAGCGCCGGGGAGCTGTTTTTT.

The CDR3 spells CASSPLPGAPNSPLHF. CDR3 bases: TGTGCCAGCTCACCCCTTCCCGGGGCCCCAAATTCACCCCTCCACTTT. The chain recombines TRBV18 with TRBJ1-6, with D perhaps matching TRBD1 (5 bases). V dropped 3 bases and J dropped 7 bases, with 16 bases sitting between them. This CDR3 region has 16 residues. From germline, CDR1 is KGHSH and CDR2 LQKENI.

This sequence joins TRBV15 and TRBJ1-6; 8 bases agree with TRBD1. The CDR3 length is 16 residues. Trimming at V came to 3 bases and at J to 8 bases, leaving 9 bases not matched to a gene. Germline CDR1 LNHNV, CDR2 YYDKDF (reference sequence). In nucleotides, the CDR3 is TGTGCCACCAGCAGGACAGGGGAGGTATTACATTCACCCCTCCACTTT. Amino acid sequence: CATSRTGEVLHSPLHF.

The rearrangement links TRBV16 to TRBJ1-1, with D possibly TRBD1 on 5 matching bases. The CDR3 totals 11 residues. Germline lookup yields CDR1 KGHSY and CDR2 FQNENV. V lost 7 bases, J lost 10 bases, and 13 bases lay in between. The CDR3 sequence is CASTSGAPAFF. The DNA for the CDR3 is TGTGCCAGCACCTCTGGGGCCCCAGCTTTCTTT. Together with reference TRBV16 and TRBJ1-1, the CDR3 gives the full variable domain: GEEVAQTPKHLVRGEGQKAKLYCAPIKGHSYVFWYQQVLKNEFKFLISFQNENVFDETGMPKERFSAKCLPNSPCSLEIQATKLEDSAVYFCASTSGAPAFFGQGTRLTVV.

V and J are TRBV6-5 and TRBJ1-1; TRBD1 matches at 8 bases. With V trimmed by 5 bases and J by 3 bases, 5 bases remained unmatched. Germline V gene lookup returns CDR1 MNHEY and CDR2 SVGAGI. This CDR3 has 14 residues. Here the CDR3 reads CASSTGGLHTEAFF. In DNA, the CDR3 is TGTGCCAGCAGTACAGGGGGACTCCACACTGAAGCTTTCTTT.

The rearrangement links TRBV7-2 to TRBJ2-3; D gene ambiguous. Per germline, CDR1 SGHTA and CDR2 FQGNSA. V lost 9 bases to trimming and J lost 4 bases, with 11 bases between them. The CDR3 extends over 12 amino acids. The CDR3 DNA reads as TGTGCCAGTGGTGGGGATCCAGATACGCAGTATTTT. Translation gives CASGGDPDTQYF.

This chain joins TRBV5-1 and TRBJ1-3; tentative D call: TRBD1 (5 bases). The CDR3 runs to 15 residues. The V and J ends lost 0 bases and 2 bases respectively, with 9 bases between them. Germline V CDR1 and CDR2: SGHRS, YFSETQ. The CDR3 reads CASSLAPGPGNTIYF. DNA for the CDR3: TGCGCCAGCAGCTTGGCCCCGGGACCTGGAAACACCATATATTTT.